Following are 5 T cell receptor beta chains from one sample sequenced in a study of PD-L1 blockade in urothelial cancer. TCRdb keeps only in-frame clones here, not all; method: immunoSEQ multiplex PCR. The table lists approximately 20,000 clones, 90% of them singletons, with about 16% in the top ten. This specimen was PBMCs, taken around atezolizumab (anti-PD-L1) treatment. The receptor set was obtained from a woman aged 55-69 years with urothelial cancer.

The V gene is TRBV28, the J gene TRBJ2-7, with a tentative D call TRBD1 (6 bases). With 7 bases removed from V and 1 base from J, the gap between germline ends came to 17 bases. The CDR3 spans 15 residues. The V gene's germline CDR1 is MDHEN and CDR2 SYDVKM. CDR3 sequence reads: CASTRGARGSYEQYF. In nucleotides, the CDR3 is TGTGCCAGCACCCGCGGAGCCAGGGGATCCTACGAGCAGTACTTC.

The gene calls are TRBV5-1 and TRBJ2-2; 7 nucleotides agree with TRBD1. The CDR3 length is 14 residues. Germline loops: CDR1 SGHRS, CDR2 YFSETQ. The V gene end was trimmed by 9 bases and the J gene end by 4 bases; junction bases not matched to a gene: 9. The CDR3 reads CATTGDPATGELFF. The CDR3 bases are TGCGCCACTACAGGGGACCCAGCCACCGGGGAGCTGTTTTTT.

This clone was counted only a few times. The J gene is TRBJ1-1, the V gene TRBV7-9; D is ambiguous. The CDR3 contains 13 residues. V lost 5 bases and J 4 bases, leaving 11 bases between the germline ends. CDR1 and CDR2 (germline): SEHNR, FQNEAQ (reference sequence). As DNA, the CDR3 is TGTGCCAGCAGCGAGAGCGTTTCCACTGAAGCTTTCTTT. Protein product: CASSESVSTEAFF. Full variable domain (missing parts from reference TRBV7-9 and TRBJ1-1): DTGVSQNPRHKITKRGQNVTFRCDPISEHNRLYWYRQTLGQGPEFLTYFQNEAQLEKSRLLSDRFSAERPKGSFSTLEIQRTEQGDSAMYLCASSESVSTEAFFGQGTRLTVV.

J is TRBJ2-6 and V is TRBV5-6, with 8 bases aligning to TRBD1. The CDR3 extends over 16 amino acids. V was pared by 2 bases and J by 4 bases, with 5 bases of the junction left unmatched. The germline V gene encodes CDR1 SGHDT and CDR2 YYEEEE. The CDR3 protein is CASSLRTGTGANVLTF. The CDR3 DNA is TGTGCCAGCAGCTTAAGGACAGGGACCGGGGCCAACGTCCTGACTTTC.

This clone appeared a single time. The chain has TRBV11-2 and TRBJ1-3, with unresolved D. Per the germline V gene, CDR1 is SGHAT and CDR2 is FQNNGV. The V end lost 1 base, the J end lost 0 bases, and 7 bases lay between the germline ends. CDR3 length equals 15 residues. The CDR3, as DNA: TGTGCCAGCAGCTTAGTAGGACTCTCTGGAAACACCATATATTTT. Translating gives CASSLVGLSGNTIYF.